The clone carrying this TCR beta chain was seen only a few times. Its antigen is still unknown. This sample stems from a study of cytomegalovirus exposure and HLA in healthy donors. Overall study results and limits: In an earlier analysis, most TCR beta V segments were productive about 87% or about 30% of the time.

The V gene lost 7 bases and the J gene lost 0 bases, with 7 bases spanning the gap. The CDR3 sequence is 12 residues long. Germline V gene lookup returns CDR1 SQVTM and CDR2 ANQGSEA. In the PCR, 60 Vbeta and 13 Jbeta primers were used. In the authors' methods: A later analysis tallied tens of millions of unique TCR beta chains, 9 million to 12 million of them shared. The protocol was immunoSEQ multiplex PCR, while the TCRdb copy is restricted to in-frame clones and leaves out a portion. The DNA gave D and trimming, while V, J and clone size come from that table. The profile shows more than 80,000 clones, about four fifths of them singletons.

The chain recombines TRBV29-1 with TRBJ1-5; unclear D gene. Sequenced input: PBMCs. The sequence came from a woman aged 70-85 years in good health and CMV-seropositive. The CDR3 spells CSAGYSNQPQHF. In DNA form, the CDR3 reads TGCAGCGCGGGGTATAGCAATCAGCCCCAGCATTTT.